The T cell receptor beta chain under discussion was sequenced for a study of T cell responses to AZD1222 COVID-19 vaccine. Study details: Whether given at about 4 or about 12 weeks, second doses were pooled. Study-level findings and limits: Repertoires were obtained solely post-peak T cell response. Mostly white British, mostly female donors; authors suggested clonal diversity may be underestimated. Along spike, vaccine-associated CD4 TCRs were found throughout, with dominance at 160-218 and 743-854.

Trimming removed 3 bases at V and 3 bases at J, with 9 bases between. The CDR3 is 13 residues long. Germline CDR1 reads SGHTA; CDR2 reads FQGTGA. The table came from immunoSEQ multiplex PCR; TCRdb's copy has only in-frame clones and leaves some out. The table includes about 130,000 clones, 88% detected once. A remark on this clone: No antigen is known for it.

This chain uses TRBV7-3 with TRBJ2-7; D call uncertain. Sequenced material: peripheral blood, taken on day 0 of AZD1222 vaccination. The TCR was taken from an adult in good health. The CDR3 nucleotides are TGTGCCAGCAGCTTTGGACCCATCTACGAGCAGTACTTC. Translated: CASSFGPIYEQYF.